This T cell receptor (beta chain) is from a study of T-cell reconstitution after alpha-beta-depleted transplantation in children. The library targeted TCRbeta and was prepared with unique molecular identifiers. TCRdb re-derived calls from the PCR reads in MiXCR, one entry per CDR3 protein. Counted here are roughly 150,000 distinct CDR3 sequences, 11% occurring once; the ten biggest clones make up less than 15%. Trimming left V 6 bases short and J 3 bases short, with 6 bases between. The CDR3 loop spans 12 amino acids. Germline V gene lookup returns CDR1 MDHEN and CDR2 SYDVKM. This clonotype has ten or more counts.

Material: PBMCs, obtained before TCRalphabeta/CD19-depleted stem cell transplant. The origin of this receptor is a boy younger than 10 with acute myeloid leukemia, due to receive a stem cell transplant. The rearrangement links TRBV28 to TRBJ1-5; the D is unclear. The chain's CDR3 is CASRPDNQPQHF. The CDR3 coding sequence is TGTGCCAGCAGACCCGACAATCAGCCCCAGCATTTT.